The rows below give T cell receptor beta chains drawn from one sample of a study of T cell responses to AZD1222 COVID-19 vaccine. Generated by immunoSEQ multiplex PCR, the TCRdb table keeps only in-frame clones and is missing some. The sample has around 130,000 clones, 80% to 90% seen once. This specimen was peripheral blood, taken on day 0 of AZD1222 vaccination. All receptors come from an adult in good health. Each CDR3 is given with its conserved first and last residue. Each record gives: CDR3 DNA, CDR3 protein, V gene, D gene, J gene, clone size, CDR3 length. A D gene is named only where the DNA matches it firmly. Some rows have no size entry. The others give once, few or many, or a class for an expanded clone.

TGTGCCAGCAGACAGGGAGGGGCGAACACTGAAGCTTTCTTT | CASRQGGANTEAFF | TRBV2 | - | TRBJ1-1 | - | 14
TGTGCCAGCAGCCAAGGGGACAGGCCGCGCTACACCTTC | CASSQGDRPRYTF | TRBV3-1/TRBV3-2 | TRBD1 | TRBJ1-2 | - | 13
TGTGCCGCTGGGGGGCGCTACAATGAGCAGTTCTTC | CAAGGRYNEQFF | TRBV28 | - | TRBJ2-1 | once | 12
TGTGCCAGCAGCCAAGAGTGGGGGTCAGGTTCACCCCTCCACTTT | CASSQEWGSGSPLHF | TRBV14 | - | TRBJ1-6 | - | 15
TGCGCCAGCAGCCAAGATAGCCCATCCAGAGGAGGGGATACGCAGTATTTT | CASSQDSPSRGGDTQYF | TRBV4-3 | - | TRBJ2-3 | - | 17
TGTGCCTGGGTTCGGCCGTGGAGCTCCTACGAGCAGTACTTC | CAWVRPWSSYEQYF | TRBV30 | - | TRBJ2-7 | - | 14
TGTGCCAGCAGCCTAGGACTCCAAAGTTATGAGCAGTTCTTC | CASSLGLQSYEQFF | TRBV7-2 | - | TRBJ2-1 | - | 14
TGTGCCAGCAGTTACGGCTCAGGGGAAACTGGAAACACCATATATTTT | CASSYGSGETGNTIYF | TRBV6-5 | - | TRBJ1-3 | once | 16
TGTGCCAGCAGTTTCGGACTAGTTGTCGGGGAGCTGTTTTTT | CASSFGLVVGELFF | TRBV6-5 | TRBD2 | TRBJ2-2 | few | 14
TGTGCCAGTAAAACAGGGGCAGAGGTGGGCAATCAGCCCCAGCATTTT | CASKTGAEVGNQPQHF | TRBV19 | TRBD1 | TRBJ1-5 | - | 16
TGTGCCAGCAGCCTTACCCCCCTGGGCTACGAGCAGTACTTC | CASSLTPLGYEQYF | TRBV9 | - | TRBJ2-7 | - | 14
TGTGCCAGCACCCTGGGTGTCTCTTACACAGATACGCAGTATTTT | CASTLGVSYTDTQYF | TRBV9 | - | TRBJ2-3 | - | 15
TGTGCCAGTAGTATCCTCCTCAATAATTCACCCCTCCACTTT | CASSILLNNSPLHF | TRBV19 | - | TRBJ1-6 | - | 14
TGTGCCGGAGGGTTTTGGGGCAATCAGCCCCAGCATTTT | CAGGFWGNQPQHF | TRBV19 | - | TRBJ1-5 | - | 13
TGCGCCAGCAGCCAAGAAACAGGCCTAGATCCCTTGGGGCAGTACTTC | CASSQETGLDPLGQYF | TRBV4-3 | - | TRBJ2-7 | - | 16
TGTGCCAGCAGCCCTGACGGGGGCCAAGAGACCCAGTACTTC | CASSPDGGQETQYF | TRBV7-3 | - | TRBJ2-5 | - | 14
TGTGCCAGTAGTATGCGGGGGGGCCATTACGAGCAGTACTTC | CASSMRGGHYEQYF | TRBV19 | TRBD2 | TRBJ2-7 | - | 14
TGTGCCAGCAGTGGTGTGCCGGGCTATAATTCACCCCTCCACTTT | CASSGVPGYNSPLHF | TRBV2 | - | TRBJ1-6 | - | 15
TGTGCCAGTAGTCCTGGGACAGGGCATTACACTGAAGCTTTCTTT | CASSPGTGHYTEAFF | TRBV19 | TRBD1 | TRBJ1-1 | - | 15
TGTGCCAGCAGCTCTTCCTTGCCTGAAGCTTTCTTT | CASSSSLPEAFF | TRBV11-3 | - | TRBJ1-1 | few | 12
TGTGCCAGCAGCCAAGACCGCGGCCCGGGGGCCGACTATGGCTACACCTTC | CASSQDRGPGADYGYTF | TRBV14 | - | TRBJ1-2 | - | 17
TGTGCCAGCAGCGATCGGACGGAGCAATATCAGCCCCAGCATTTT | CASSDRTEQYQPQHF | TRBV6-2/TRBV6-3 | - | TRBJ1-5 | - | 15
TGTGCCAGCAGCCCCTCAAGGTGGGAGAAAGAGACCCAGTACTTC | CASSPSRWEKETQYF | TRBV3-1/TRBV3-2 | - | TRBJ2-5 | - | 15
TGTGCCAGCAGCCCCGGGACTAGAGCCTCGGGTGAGCAGTTCTTC | CASSPGTRASGEQFF | TRBV3-1/TRBV3-2 | TRBD2 | TRBJ2-1 | - | 15